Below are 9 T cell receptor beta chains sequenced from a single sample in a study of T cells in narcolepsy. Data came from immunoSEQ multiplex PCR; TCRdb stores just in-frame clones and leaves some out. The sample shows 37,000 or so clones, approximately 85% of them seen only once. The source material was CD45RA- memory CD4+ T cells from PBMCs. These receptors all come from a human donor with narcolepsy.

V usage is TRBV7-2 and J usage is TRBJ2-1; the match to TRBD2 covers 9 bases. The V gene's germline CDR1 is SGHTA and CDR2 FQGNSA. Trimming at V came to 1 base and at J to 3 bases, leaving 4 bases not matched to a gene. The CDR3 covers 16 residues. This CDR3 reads CASSLGLAGLYNEQFF. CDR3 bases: TGTGCCAGCAGCTTAGGTCTAGCGGGGCTCTACAATGAGCAGTTCTTC.

This CDR3 is CASRRGNYGYTF. The CDR3 DNA reads as TGTGCCAGTAGGCGGGGGAATTATGGCTACACCTTC. The chain couples TRBV19 to TRBJ1-2; a possible D gene is TRBD1 (5 bases). The CDR3 runs to 12 residues. V was pared by 6 bases and J by 5 bases, with 10 bases between. Germline V gene lookup returns CDR1 LNHDA and CDR2 SQIVND (reference sequence).

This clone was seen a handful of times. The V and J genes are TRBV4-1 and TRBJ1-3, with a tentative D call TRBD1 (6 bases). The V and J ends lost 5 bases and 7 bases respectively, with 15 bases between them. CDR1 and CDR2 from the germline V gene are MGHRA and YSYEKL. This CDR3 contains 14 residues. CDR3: CASSATGTSNTIYF. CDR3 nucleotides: TGCGCCAGCAGCGCGACCGGGACAAGTAACACCATATATTTT.

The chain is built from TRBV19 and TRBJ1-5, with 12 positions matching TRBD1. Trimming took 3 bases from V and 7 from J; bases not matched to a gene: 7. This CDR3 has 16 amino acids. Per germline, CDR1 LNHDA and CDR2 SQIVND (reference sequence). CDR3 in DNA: TGTGCCAGTAGTATTCCGGGACAGGGGGCAGGGCAGCCCCAGCATTTT. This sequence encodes CASSIPGQGAGQPQHF.

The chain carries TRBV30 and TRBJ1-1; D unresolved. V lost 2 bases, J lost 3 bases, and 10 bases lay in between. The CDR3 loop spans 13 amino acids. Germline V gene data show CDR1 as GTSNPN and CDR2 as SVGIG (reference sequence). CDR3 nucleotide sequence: TGTGCCTGGAGTTTGGGGAGGGACACTGAAGCTTTCTTT. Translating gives CAWSLGRDTEAFF. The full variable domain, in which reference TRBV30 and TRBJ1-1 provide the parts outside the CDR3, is SQTIHQWPATLVQPVGSPLSLECTVEGTSNPNLYWYRQAAGRGLQLLFYSVGIGQISSEVPQNLSASRPQDRQFILSSKKLLLSDSGFYLCAWSLGRDTEAFFGQGTRLTVV.

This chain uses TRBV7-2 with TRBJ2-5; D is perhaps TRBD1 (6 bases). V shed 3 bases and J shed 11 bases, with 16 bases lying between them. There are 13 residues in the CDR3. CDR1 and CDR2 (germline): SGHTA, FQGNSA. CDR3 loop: CASSFIKGEEQYF. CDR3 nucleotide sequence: TGTGCCAGCAGCTTCATAAAGGGGGAAGAGCAGTACTTC.

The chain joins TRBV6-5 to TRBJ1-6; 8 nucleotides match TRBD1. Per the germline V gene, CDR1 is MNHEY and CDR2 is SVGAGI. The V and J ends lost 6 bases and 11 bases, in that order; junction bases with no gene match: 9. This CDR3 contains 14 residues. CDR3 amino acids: CASREQGAMTPLHF. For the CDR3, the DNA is TGTGCCAGCAGAGAGCAGGGGGCAATGACACCCCTCCACTTT.

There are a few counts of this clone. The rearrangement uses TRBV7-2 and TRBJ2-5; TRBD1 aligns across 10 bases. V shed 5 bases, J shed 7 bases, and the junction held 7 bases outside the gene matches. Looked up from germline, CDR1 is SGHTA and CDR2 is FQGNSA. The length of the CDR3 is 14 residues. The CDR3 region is CASSKTGGGGTQYF. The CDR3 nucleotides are TGTGCCAGCAGCAAGACAGGGGGCGGAGGGACCCAGTACTTC.

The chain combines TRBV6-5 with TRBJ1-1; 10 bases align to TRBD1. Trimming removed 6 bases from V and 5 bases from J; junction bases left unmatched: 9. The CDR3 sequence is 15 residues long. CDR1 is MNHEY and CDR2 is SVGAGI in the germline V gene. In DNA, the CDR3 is TGTGCCAGCAGATCTTCCCGGGACAGGGGAACTGAAGCTTTCTTT. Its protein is CASRSSRDRGTEAFF.